This T cell receptor (beta chain) derives from a study of cytomegalovirus exposure and HLA in healthy donors. 60 Vbeta and 13 Jbeta primers were used in PCR. Method: immunoSEQ multiplex PCR; TCRdb's copy keeps in-frame clones and lacks some. In the table there are around 150,000 clones, 78% of which are singletons. Germline values: CDR1 MNHEY, CDR2 SVGAGI. Trimming stripped 2 bases from V and 5 bases from J, with 12 bases between. The CDR3 totals 14 residues. This chain links TRBV6-5 with TRBJ2-5; D perhaps matches TRBD1 (6 bases). The specimen sequenced was PBMCs. This TCR was sampled from a male donor in good health and CMV-seronegative. The CDR3: CASSYRGLGETQYF. In DNA, the CDR3 is TGTGCCAGCAGTTACAGGGGGTTGGGTGAGACCCAGTACTTC.